This TCR beta chain emerged from a study of cytomegalovirus exposure and HLA in healthy donors. Study outcomes and limitations: The study dropped some indistinguishable V segments, TRBV6-2 and TRBV6-3 among them. Presence/absence analysis assumed near-uniform sequencing depth across donors.

About this clone itself: Its antigen is not identified.

The CDR3 is 15 amino acids. The junction had 2 bases not matched to a gene; V was cut back by 7 bases and J by 2 bases. CDR1 and CDR2 (germline): SGHTA, FQGNSA. The PCR used 60 Vbeta and 13 Jbeta primers. TCRdb's copy holds only in-frame clones and misses some; the assay was immunoSEQ multiplex PCR. This table holds approximately 81,000 clones, 77% found once. When sampled, the donors appeared nominally healthy, though they likely had unrecorded immune exposures. The clonotype was recovered from a man in his fifties in good health and CMV-seropositive. The sequenced material came from PBMCs. The chain recombines TRBV7-2 with TRBJ2-1, with 13 bases lining up with TRBD2. The CDR3 DNA reads TGTGCCAGCACCGGGACTAGCGGGACCTACAATGAGCAGTTCTTC. It translates to CASTGTSGTYNEQFF.